A selection of T cell receptor beta chains follows, all from one sample in a study of cytomegalovirus exposure and HLA in healthy donors. Profiling relied on immunoSEQ multiplex PCR, and the TCRdb table lists in-frame clones only, not all of them. The top ten clones hold approximately 0.82% of a sample with 150,000 to 200,000 clones, around 96% of them seen once. Material for sequencing was PBMCs. The receptor source for this set is a woman under 30 in good health and CMV-seronegative. Both conserved end residues are part of each CDR3. A D gene is named only where the DNA matches it firmly. The size of a clone is reported for some rows only, either as once, few or many, or as a class for expanded clones.

v_call	clone_size	d_call	j_call	cdr3_length	cdr3_aa	cdr3_nt
TRBV25-1	NA	NA	TRBJ1-1	17	CASSEYKRGGKNTEAFF	TGTGCCAGCAGTGAATATAAAAGGGGAGGGAAGAACACTGAAGCTTTCTTT
TRBV15	NA	NA	TRBJ1-5	15	CATSRDRGPNQPQHF	TGTGCCACCAGCAGAGATCGAGGTCCCAATCAGCCCCAGCATTTT
TRBV7-9	NA	TRBD1	TRBJ1-3	14	CASSWTGLANTIYF	TGTGCCAGCAGTTGGACAGGGTTAGCGAACACCATATATTTT
TRBV4-3	NA	NA	TRBJ2-5	15	CASSQDSSGGETQYF	TGCGCCAGCAGCCAAGATTCCAGCGGCGGTGAGACCCAGTACTTC
TRBV6-6	NA	NA	TRBJ2-5	14	CASSYSNSQETQYF	TGTGCCAGCAGTTACTCGAACAGCCAAGAGACCCAGTACTTC
TRBV30	NA	NA	TRBJ1-5	14	CAWSPGLGNQPQHF	TGTGCCTGGAGTCCAGGGCTAGGCAATCAGCCCCAGCATTTT
TRBV10-3	once	TRBD1	TRBJ2-7	14	CAISDGTGRYEQYF	TGTGCCATCAGTGACGGGACAGGGCGCTACGAGCAGTACTTC
TRBV5-4	NA	TRBD1	TRBJ1-1	12	CASSLGQGEAFF	TGTGCCAGCAGCTTGGGACAGGGAGAAGCTTTCTTT
TRBV5-1	NA	NA	TRBJ2-2	16	CASSLVSGTNTGELFF	TGCGCCAGCAGCTTGGTGAGCGGGACAAACACCGGGGAGCTGTTTTTT
TRBV5-4	NA	TRBD2	TRBJ2-4	14	CASSLGTSLNIQYF	TGTGCCAGCAGCCTTGGGACTAGCTTAAACATTCAGTACTTC
TRBV6-5	NA	NA	TRBJ1-1	15	CASSQMGQVNTEAFF	TGTGCCAGCAGTCAAATGGGCCAGGTTAACACTGAAGCTTTCTTT
TRBV27	NA	NA	TRBJ2-5	16	CASSRTTTTRAATQYF	TGTGCCAGCAGTAGGACCACCACAACTAGGGCTGCGACCCAGTACTTC
TRBV7-2	NA	TRBD1	TRBJ2-2	16	CASSARDRRNTGELFF	TGTGCCAGCAGCGCACGGGACAGGAGGAACACCGGGGAGCTGTTTTTT
TRBV25-1	NA	TRBD1	TRBJ1-3	16	CASSESGTGVRNTIYF	TGTGCCAGCAGTGAATCAGGGACAGGGGTTAGAAACACCATATATTTT
TRBV14	NA	TRBD1	TRBJ2-7	16	CASSVGPGQGENEQYF	TGTGCCAGCTCGGTTGGTCCAGGACAGGGGGAGAACGAGCAGTACTTC
TRBV27	NA	TRBD2	TRBJ2-3	15	CASSLSGESTDTQYF	TGTGCCAGCAGTTTAAGCGGGGAGAGCACAGATACGCAGTATTTT
TRBV5-6	NA	TRBD2	TRBJ2-1	16	CASSVLAGGPRSEQFF	TGTGCCAGCAGCGTTCTAGCGGGGGGGCCCAGGAGTGAGCAGTTCTTC
TRBV7-2	NA	NA	TRBJ2-1	14	CASSLSPSYNEQFF	TGTGCCAGCAGCTTAAGCCCCTCTTACAATGAGCAGTTCTTC
TRBV6-5	NA	NA	TRBJ1-6	16	CASSYSWGREGSPLHF	TGTGCCAGCAGTTACTCGTGGGGCCGGGAGGGATCACCCCTCCACTTT
TRBV6-5	NA	TRBD1	TRBJ2-2	15	CASSTDRGRTGELFF	TGTGCCAGCAGTACTGACAGGGGGAGGACCGGGGAGCTGTTTTTT
TRBV6-1	NA	TRBD1	TRBJ1-4	14	CASTQGAIGEKLFF	TGTGCCAGCACTCAGGGGGCGATAGGTGAAAAACTGTTTTTT
TRBV7-3	NA	TRBD1	TRBJ2-1	13	CASSRGQGSEQFF	TGTGCCAGCAGCCGGGGACAGGGAAGTGAGCAGTTCTTC
TRBV18	NA	NA	TRBJ2-5	13	CASSLTSQETQYF	TGTGCCAGCTCCCTGACAAGCCAAGAGACCCAGTACTTC
TRBV4-2	NA	TRBD2	TRBJ2-3	18	CASSQHGELAGITDTQYF	TGTGCCAGCAGCCAACACGGAGAACTAGCGGGGATCACAGATACGCAGTATTTT
TRBV27	NA	TRBD2	TRBJ2-1	16	CASSWALAGGPHEQFF	TGTGCCAGCAGTTGGGCCCTAGCGGGGGGGCCTCATGAGCAGTTCTTC
TRBV19	NA	NA	TRBJ2-1	13	CASSVRGNNEQFF	TGTGCCAGTAGTGTGAGAGGGAACAATGAGCAGTTCTTC
TRBV5-4	NA	TRBD2	TRBJ2-7	16	CASSPPGAGGAYEQYF	TGTGCCAGCAGCCCACCTGGAGCGGGGGGTGCCTACGAGCAGTACTTC
TRBV9	NA	TRBD2	TRBJ2-3	18	CASSVEASGGYSTDTQYF	TGTGCCAGCAGCGTAGAGGCTAGCGGGGGATATAGCACAGATACGCAGTATTTT
TRBV6-5	NA	NA	TRBJ1-5	15	CASSPRTASNQPQHF	TGTGCCAGCAGTCCAAGGACAGCTAGCAATCAGCCCCAGCATTTT
TRBV7-2	NA	TRBD1	TRBJ2-5	14	CASSSGTGSWTQYF	TGTGCCAGCAGCTCCGGGACAGGGTCATGGACCCAGTACTTC
TRBV6-5	NA	TRBD1	TRBJ1-2	15	CASSYGTGTAYGYTF	TGTGCCAGCAGTTACGGGACAGGGACGGCATATGGCTACACCTTC
TRBV14	NA	NA	TRBJ1-6	16	CASSQDRAGSNSPLHF	TGTGCCAGCAGCCAAGATCGTGCAGGGTCTAATTCACCCCTCCACTTT
TRBV5-6	NA	NA	TRBJ2-4	16	CASSFGLSSAKNIQYF	TGTGCCAGCAGCTTCGGACTCTCCAGTGCCAAAAACATTCAGTACTTC
TRBV19	NA	NA	TRBJ2-1	12	CASSTGYNEQFF	TGTGCCAGTAGTACAGGGTACAATGAGCAGTTCTTC
TRBV4-3	NA	NA	TRBJ2-7	14	CASSQTDKTYEQYF	TGCGCCAGCAGCCAGACGGACAAAACCTACGAGCAGTACTTC
TRBV6-6	NA	NA	TRBJ1-5	14	CASSKQISNQPQHF	TGTGCCAGCAGTAAACAGATCAGCAATCAGCCCCAGCATTTT
TRBV4-3	NA	TRBD1	TRBJ2-7	16	CASSQDYHRGDNEQYF	TGCGCCAGCAGCCAAGATTATCACAGGGGGGACAACGAGCAGTACTTC
TRBV19	NA	TRBD2	TRBJ2-1	17	CASTNPGGGKMDNEQFF	TGTGCCAGTACCAACCCCGGGGGGGGCAAGATGGACAATGAGCAGTTCTTC
TRBV27	NA	NA	TRBJ1-1	15	CASSLSALLNTEAFF	TGTGCCAGCAGTTTATCGGCTCTTTTGAACACTGAAGCTTTCTTT
TRBV9	NA	TRBD1	TRBJ2-7	14	CASSVVDRASEQYF	TGTGCCAGCAGCGTAGTTGACAGGGCCTCCGAGCAGTACTTC
TRBV13	NA	TRBD2	TRBJ2-3	15	CASTISGGATDTQYF	TGTGCCAGCACTATTAGCGGGGGAGCCACAGATACGCAGTATTTT
TRBV7-2	once	NA	TRBJ2-1	15	CASSSSVRENNEQFF	TGTGCCAGCAGCAGCAGCGTGAGGGAAAACAATGAGCAGTTCTTC
TRBV6-6	NA	NA	TRBJ2-3	12	CASSYPVDTQYF	TGTGCCAGCAGTTACCCGGTGGATACGCAGTATTTT
TRBV6-5	NA	TRBD1	TRBJ1-2	13	CASSIDRAGGYTF	TGTGCCAGCAGCATCGACAGGGCGGGTGGCTACACCTTC
TRBV30	NA	NA	TRBJ1-2	14	CAWSVTTRQRGYTF	TGTGCCTGGAGTGTAACCACCCGACAGAGGGGCTACACCTTC
TRBV27	NA	NA	TRBJ1-4	15	CASRSFAGYAEKLFF	TGTGCCAGCAGATCCTTCGCCGGGTATGCTGAAAAACTGTTTTTT
TRBV4-3	NA	TRBD1	TRBJ2-7	15	CASSPGTGSSYEQYF	TGCGCCAGCAGTCCCGGGACAGGGAGTTCCTACGAGCAGTACTTC
TRBV2	NA	NA	TRBJ1-1	13	CARRGLGNTEAFF	TGTGCCAGGCGTGGACTGGGGAACACTGAAGCTTTCTTT